The 16 T cell receptor beta chains below were found in one sample sequenced in a study of OX40 agonist ivuxolimab in advanced cancers. Sequencing was performed with immunoSEQ multiplex PCR; in TCRdb, only in-frame clones are kept and a portion is missing. The sample contains 70,000 to 95,000 clones, approximately 91% of which appear only once. Specimen: CD4+ or CD8+ T cells sorted from blood, collected in a trial of the OX40 agonist ivuxolimab. The receptors shown here come from an adult with an advanced solid tumor such as melanoma, head and neck, liver or kidney cancer.

This rearrangement joins TRBV5-1 to TRBJ2-3; D gene unclear. CDR3 size: 14 residues. V was cut by 0 bases and J by 2 bases, with 7 bases left in between. CDR1 and CDR2 from the germline V gene are SGHRS and YFSETQ. CDR3 amino acids: CASSLDRPTDTQYF. The DNA for the CDR3 is TGCGCCAGCAGCTTGGACCGCCCCACAGATACGCAGTATTTT.

This clone appeared once. CDR3 protein: CASSIQGGNEKLFF. The CDR3 bases are TGTGCCAGCAGCATACAGGGGGGAAATGAAAAACTGTTTTTT. The V gene is TRBV7-2, the J gene TRBJ1-4, with 8 bases lining up with TRBD1. The CDR3 sequence is 14 residues long. The V segment lost 5 bases and the J segment 5 bases; nucleotides outside the gene matches: 4. Germline-derived CDR1 and CDR2 are SGHTA and FQGNSA.

The chain recombines TRBV5-1 with TRBJ2-5; no clear D gene. Germline CDR1 is SGHRS and CDR2 is YFSETQ. V lost 0 bases to trimming and J lost 2 bases, with 8 bases between them. The CDR3 runs 14 residues. The CDR3 reads CASSLENLQETQYF. DNA for the CDR3: TGCGCCAGCAGCTTGGAGAACCTACAAGAGACCCAGTACTTC.

This chain connects TRBV15 to TRBJ1-1; D is unresolved. From germline, CDR1 is LNHNV and CDR2 YYDKDF (reference sequence). V was trimmed by 3 bases and J by 4 bases, leaving 6 bases between them. The CDR3 is 12 residues long. The CDR3 DNA reads as TGTGCCACCAGCAGTAGCGGCACTGAAGCTTTCTTT. The encoded protein is CATSSSGTEAFF.

This chain uses TRBV11-2 with TRBJ2-3; D gene uncertain. This CDR3 spans 13 amino acids. The germline gives CDR1 SGHAT, CDR2 FQNNGV. V shed 3 bases and J shed 4 bases, with 8 bases lying between them. CDR3 in amino acids: CASSLGFADTQYF. The CDR3 coding sequence is TGTGCCAGCAGCTTGGGTTTCGCAGATACGCAGTATTTT.

The chain joins TRBV9 to TRBJ2-1, with 8 positions matching TRBD2. J gave up 5 bases and V 2 bases, and 3 bases lay outside the gene matches. CDR1 SGDLS and CDR2 YYNGEE come from the germline V gene. This CDR3 contains 14 residues. The CDR3 nucleotides are TGTGCCAGCAGCGTTACTAGCGGCAACAATGAGCAGTTCTTC. Protein: CASSVTSGNNEQFF.

V gene TRBV14 combines with J gene TRBJ2-7, with 10 bases identical to TRBD1. The V gene end was trimmed by 3 bases and the J gene end by 2 bases; junction bases not matched to a gene: 7. The CDR3 spans 16 residues. Germline V gives CDR1 SGHDN, CDR2 FVKESK. The CDR3 bases are TGTGCCAGCAGCCAGAAAAGGGGGACAGGGGCCTACGAGCAGTACTTC. Protein product: CASSQKRGTGAYEQYF.

This rearrangement joins TRBV5-1 to TRBJ1-4; D possibly corresponds to TRBD1 (6 bases). V was shortened by 5 bases and J by 7 bases, with 15 bases between the two germline ends. Germline-derived CDR1 and CDR2 are SGHRS and YFSETQ. CDR3 size: 14 residues. The CDR3 DNA reads TGCGCCAGCAGACCAGGGGACTCGATTGAAAAACTGTTTTTT. It yields the protein CASRPGDSIEKLFF.

CDR3 in DNA: TGTGCCAGTAGTAGTGGACTAGCGGGAGGTCGGTACTTC. Protein product: CASSSGLAGGRYF. This chain uses TRBV19 with TRBJ2-7, with TRBD2 matching over 14 bases. This CDR3 is built from 13 residues. V lost 4 bases to trimming and J lost 12 bases; unmatched junction nucleotides: 5. Germline assignment: CDR1 LNHDA and CDR2 SQIVND (reference sequence).

The chain has TRBV9 and TRBJ2-7, with TRBD2 identical over 8 bases. Losses at the gene ends were 4 bases for V and 7 bases for J; bases not matched to a gene: 13. Germline V gene data show CDR1 as SGDLS and CDR2 as YYNGEE. CDR3 length equals 15 residues. The CDR3 DNA is TGTGCCAGCAGCCCCCGGGAGGGGGGGCGCGATGAGCAGTACTTC. Its translation: CASSPREGGRDEQYF. Supplemented by reference TRBV9 and TRBJ2-7, the full variable domain reads DSGVTQTPKHLITATGQRVTLRCSPRSGDLSVYWYQQSLDQGLQFLIQYYNGEERAKGNILERFSAQQFPDLHSELNLSSLELGDSALYFCASSPREGGRDEQYFGPGTRLTVT.

This clone was counted a single time. V and J are TRBV7-8 and TRBJ2-7; 8 bases are a match to TRBD2. J was trimmed by 3 bases and V by 0 bases; bases with no gene match: 4. Germline V gives CDR1 SGHVS, CDR2 FQNEAQ. The CDR3 sequence is 15 residues long. The DNA for the CDR3 is TGTGCCAGCAGCTTAGCAGGCGGGGGGAGCTACGAGCAGTACTTC. Protein: CASSLAGGGSYEQYF. Full variable domain (outside the CDR3, taken from reference TRBV7-8 and TRBJ2-7): GAGVSQSPRYKVAKRGQDVALRCDPISGHVSLFWYQQALGQGPEFLTYFQNEAQLDKSGLPSDRFFAERPEGSVSTLKIQRTQQEDSAVYLCASSLAGGGSYEQYFGPGTRLTVT.

For this clone: The DNA is omitted, as the CDR3 cannot be located on it reliably, and the CDR3 follows TCRdb's listing. The V gene is TRBV19, the J gene TRBJ1-5; the table names TRBD1, a call not compared with the DNA. The CDR3 totals 15 residues, both ends included. Germline CDR1 and CDR2: LNHDA and SQIVND (reference sequence). The CDR3: CASTSGPGGNQPQHF.

V usage is TRBV19 and J usage is TRBJ1-1, with D hard to call. The V and J ends lost 3 bases and 2 bases respectively, with 7 bases between them. The CDR3 is 13 amino acids. Germline V CDR1 and CDR2: LNHDA, SQIVND (reference sequence). The CDR3 sequence is CASSIAANTEAFF. For the CDR3, the DNA is TGTGCCAGTAGTATTGCAGCAAACACTGAAGCTTTCTTT.

J is TRBJ2-5 and V is TRBV2; no definite D call. Germline V lookup: CDR1 SNHLY, CDR2 FYNNEI. CDR3 length: 15 amino acids. V lost 1 base and J lost 0, with 9 bases in between. The CDR3 DNA reads as TGTGCCAGCAGTGAAGGTCGCACTTACCAAGAGACCCAGTACTTC. It codes for CASSEGRTYQETQYF.

This chain joins TRBV5-1 and TRBJ2-1; TRBD2 matches at 8 bases. This CDR3 contains 17 residues. CDR1 is SGHRS and CDR2 is YFSETQ in the germline V gene. V dropped 0 bases and J dropped 1; count of bases not matched to a gene: 6. CDR3 coding DNA: TGCGCCAGCAGCTTGGGCCCCGGCGGGGGGTCCTACAATGAGCAGTTCTTC. It codes for CASSLGPGGGSYNEQFF.

V and J are TRBV18 and TRBJ1-3; no clear D. V was cut by 0 bases and J by 5 bases, with 8 bases left in between. The CDR3 spans 14 residues. Germline-derived CDR1 and CDR2 are KGHSH and LQKENI. CDR3 amino acids: CASSPPLPRNTIYF. The CDR3 coding sequence is TGTGCCAGCTCACCACCGCTCCCCCGAAACACCATATATTTT.